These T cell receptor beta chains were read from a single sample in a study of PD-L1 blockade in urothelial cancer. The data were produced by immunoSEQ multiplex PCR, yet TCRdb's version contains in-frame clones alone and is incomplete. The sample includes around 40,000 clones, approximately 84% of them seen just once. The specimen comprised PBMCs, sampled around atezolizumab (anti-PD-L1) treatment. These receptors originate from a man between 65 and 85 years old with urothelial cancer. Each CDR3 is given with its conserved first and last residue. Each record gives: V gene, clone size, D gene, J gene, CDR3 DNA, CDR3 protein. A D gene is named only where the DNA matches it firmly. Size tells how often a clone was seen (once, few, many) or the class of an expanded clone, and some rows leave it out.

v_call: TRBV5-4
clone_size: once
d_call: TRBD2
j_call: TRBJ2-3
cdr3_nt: TGTGCCAGCAGCACCGGGACTAGCGGCACAGATACGCAGTATTTT
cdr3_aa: CASSTGTSGTDTQYF

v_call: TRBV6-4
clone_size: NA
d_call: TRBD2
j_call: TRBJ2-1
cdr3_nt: TGTGCCAGCAGTGTCTCTAGCGGGACTGCCTACAATGAGCAGTTCTTC
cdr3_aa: CASSVSSGTAYNEQFF

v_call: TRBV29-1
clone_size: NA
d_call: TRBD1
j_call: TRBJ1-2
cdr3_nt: TGCAGCGCGGGACAGGGGGCAGTCTATGGCTACACCTTC
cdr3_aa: CSAGQGAVYGYTF

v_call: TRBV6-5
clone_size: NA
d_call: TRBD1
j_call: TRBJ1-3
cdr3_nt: TGTGCCAGCAGTCGGACAGGGGAAGGAAACACCATATATTTT
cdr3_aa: CASSRTGEGNTIYF

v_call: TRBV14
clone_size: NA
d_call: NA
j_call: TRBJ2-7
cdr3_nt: TGTGCCAGCAGCCAAGAGGTGGGCGCGTTCTACGAGCAGTACTTC
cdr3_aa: CASSQEVGAFYEQYF

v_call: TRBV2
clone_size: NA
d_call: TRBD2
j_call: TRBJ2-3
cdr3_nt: TGTGCCAGCAGTCCCGGGACTAGCGGGAGAACGGATACGCAGTATTTT
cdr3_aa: CASSPGTSGRTDTQYF

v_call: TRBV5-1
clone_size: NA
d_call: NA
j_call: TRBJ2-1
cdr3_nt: TGCGCCAGCAGCTTGGCTAGCAGTCTTCGCAATGAGCAGTTCTTC
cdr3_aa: CASSLASSLRNEQFF

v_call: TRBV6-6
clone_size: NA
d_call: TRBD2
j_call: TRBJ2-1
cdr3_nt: TGTGCCAGCACTTTGGCGGGAGGTCGTGGGGGGGAGCAGTTCTTC
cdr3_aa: CASTLAGGRGGEQFF

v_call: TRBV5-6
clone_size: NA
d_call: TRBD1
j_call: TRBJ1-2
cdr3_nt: TGTGCCAGCAGCTTGGTCCGGACAGGGGGGTATGGCTACACCTTC
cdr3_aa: CASSLVRTGGYGYTF

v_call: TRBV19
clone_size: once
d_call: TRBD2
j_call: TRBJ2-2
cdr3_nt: TGTGCCAGTAGAATTACTAGCGGGAGGGCCGACGTCACCGGGGAGCTGTTTTTT
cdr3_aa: CASRITSGRADVTGELFF

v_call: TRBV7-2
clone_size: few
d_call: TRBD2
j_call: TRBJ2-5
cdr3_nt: TGTGCCAGCAGCTTCGGACTAGCGGGGGGGGGAGAGACCCAGTACTTC
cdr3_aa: CASSFGLAGGGETQYF

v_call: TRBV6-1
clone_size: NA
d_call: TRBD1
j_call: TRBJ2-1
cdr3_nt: TGTGCCAGCAGGTCGTCGGGACAGGGCTACAATGAGCAGTTCTTC
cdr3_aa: CASRSSGQGYNEQFF

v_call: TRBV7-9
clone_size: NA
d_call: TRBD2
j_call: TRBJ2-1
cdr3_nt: TGTGCCAGCAGCTCGAGATCCATAGCGGGGGCCCCGTTCTTC
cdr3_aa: CASSSRSIAGAPFF

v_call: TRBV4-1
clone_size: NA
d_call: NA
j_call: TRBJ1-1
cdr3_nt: TGCGCCAGCAGCCAAGGGCGCGGGGGTAAGGGGACTGAAGCTTTCTTT
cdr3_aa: CASSQGRGGKGTEAFF

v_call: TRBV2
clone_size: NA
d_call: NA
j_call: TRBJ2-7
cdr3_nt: TGTGCCAGCAGTGAGGCCTGGAGCGGAAGAGACGAGCAGTACTTC
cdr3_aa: CASSEAWSGRDEQYF

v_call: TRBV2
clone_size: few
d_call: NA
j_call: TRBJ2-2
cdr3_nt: TGTGCCAGCAGTGCAGGGAGGTTATTACGAACCGGGGAGCTGTTTTTT
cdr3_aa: CASSAGRLLRTGELFF

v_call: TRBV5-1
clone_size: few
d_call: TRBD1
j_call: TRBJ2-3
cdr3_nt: TGCGCCAGCAGCCTCACCGGGACAGGGGACACAGATACGCAGTATTTT
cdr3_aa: CASSLTGTGDTDTQYF

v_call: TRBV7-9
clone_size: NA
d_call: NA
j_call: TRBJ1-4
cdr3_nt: TGTGCCAGCAGCTTAGTGGGGCAGGGTGCAAGTGAAAAACTGTTTTTT
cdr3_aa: CASSLVGQGASEKLFF

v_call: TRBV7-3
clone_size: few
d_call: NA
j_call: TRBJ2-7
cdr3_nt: TGTGCCAGCAGCTTAACGGGAGACGGGGCCTACGAGCAGTACTTC
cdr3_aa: CASSLTGDGAYEQYF

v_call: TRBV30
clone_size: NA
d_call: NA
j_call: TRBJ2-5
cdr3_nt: TGTGCCTGGAGTGTTGGGTCCGCGGGCCAAGAGACCCAGTACTTC
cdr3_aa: CAWSVGSAGQETQYF

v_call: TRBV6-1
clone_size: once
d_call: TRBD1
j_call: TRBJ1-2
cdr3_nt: TGTGCCAGCAGTGACCGGACAGGGGGCGATGTCTATGGCTACACCTTC
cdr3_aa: CASSDRTGGDVYGYTF

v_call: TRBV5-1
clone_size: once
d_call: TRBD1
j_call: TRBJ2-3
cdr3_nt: TGCGCCAGCAGTCGGCAGGGACAGACAGATACGCAGTATTTT
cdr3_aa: CASSRQGQTDTQYF

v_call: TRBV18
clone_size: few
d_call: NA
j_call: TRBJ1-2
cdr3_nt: TGTGCCAGCTCGCCGACGGACAGATCTAACTATGGCTACACCTTC
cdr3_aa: CASSPTDRSNYGYTF

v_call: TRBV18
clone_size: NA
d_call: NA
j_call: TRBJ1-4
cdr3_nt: TGTGCCAGCTCACTTTCCTCCGGGACGGGGGATGAAAAACTGTTTTTT
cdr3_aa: CASSLSSGTGDEKLFF

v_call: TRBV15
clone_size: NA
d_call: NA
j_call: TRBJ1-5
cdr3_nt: TGTGCCACCAGCCCGCGAGAGGGGCCCCAGCATTTT
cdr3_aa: CATSPREGPQHF

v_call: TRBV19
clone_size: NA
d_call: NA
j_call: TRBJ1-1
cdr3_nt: TGTGCCAGTAGCCAGACAGCCTACACTGAAGCTTTCTTT
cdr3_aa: CASSQTAYTEAFF

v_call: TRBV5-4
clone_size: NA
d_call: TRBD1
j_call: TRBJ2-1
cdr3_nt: TGTGCCAGCAGCCCGGACAGGGGGCCCTACAATGAGCAGTTCTTC
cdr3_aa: CASSPDRGPYNEQFF

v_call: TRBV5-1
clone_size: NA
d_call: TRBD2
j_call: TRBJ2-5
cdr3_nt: TGCGCCAGCAGCTTTGGGAGCCTACTAGCGGTCCAAGAGACCCAGTACTTC
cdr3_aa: CASSFGSLLAVQETQYF

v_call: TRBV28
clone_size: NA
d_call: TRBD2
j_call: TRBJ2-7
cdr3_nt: TGTGCCAGCAGCCGGACTAGCGCTAACGAGCAGTACTTC
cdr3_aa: CASSRTSANEQYF

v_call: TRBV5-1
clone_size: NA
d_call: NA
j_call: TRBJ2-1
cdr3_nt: TGCGCCAGCAGCAACGACAGGAACAATGAGCAGTTCTTC
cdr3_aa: CASSNDRNNEQFF

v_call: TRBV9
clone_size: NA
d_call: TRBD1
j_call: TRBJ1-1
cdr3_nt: TGTGCCAGCAGCCCCCGGGACAGGGTGAACACTGAAGCTTTCTTT
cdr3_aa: CASSPRDRVNTEAFF

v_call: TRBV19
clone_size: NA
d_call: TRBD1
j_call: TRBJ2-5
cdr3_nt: TGTGCCAGTACCCAAGCCGGGACAGGGGAAGAGACCCAGTACTTC
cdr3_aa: CASTQAGTGEETQYF

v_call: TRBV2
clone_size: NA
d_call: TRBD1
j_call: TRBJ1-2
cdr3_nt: TGTGCCAGCAGTACGGACAGGGACAGTCCCTATGGCTACACCTTC
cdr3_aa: CASSTDRDSPYGYTF

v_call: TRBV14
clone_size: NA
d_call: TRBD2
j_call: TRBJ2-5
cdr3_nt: TGTGCCAGCAGCCTAGGACTAGCGGGAGTAGAGACCCAGTACTTC
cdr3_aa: CASSLGLAGVETQYF

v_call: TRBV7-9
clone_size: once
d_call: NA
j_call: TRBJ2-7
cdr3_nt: TGTGCCAGCAGCTCCGCGTCCTACGAGCAGTACTTC
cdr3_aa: CASSSASYEQYF

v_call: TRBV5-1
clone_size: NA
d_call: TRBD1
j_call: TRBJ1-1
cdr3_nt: TGCGCCAGCAGCTTGGGGCCCCAGGGGGCGGGTACTGAAGCTTTCTTT
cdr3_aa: CASSLGPQGAGTEAFF

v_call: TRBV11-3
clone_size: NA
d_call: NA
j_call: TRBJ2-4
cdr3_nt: TGTGCCAGCAGTCGGGGTTCAGGGGCGGAGAACATTCAGTACTTC
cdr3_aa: CASSRGSGAENIQYF

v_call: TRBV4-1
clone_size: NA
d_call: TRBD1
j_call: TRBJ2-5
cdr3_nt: TGCGCCAGCAGCCAAGCTACGACAGGGTTCGAGACCCAGTACTTC
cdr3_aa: CASSQATTGFETQYF

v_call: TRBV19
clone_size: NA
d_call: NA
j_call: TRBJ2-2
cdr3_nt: TGTGCCAGTAGTACCTACTCCAAGACTAGCACCGGGGAGCTGTTTTTT
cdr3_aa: CASSTYSKTSTGELFF

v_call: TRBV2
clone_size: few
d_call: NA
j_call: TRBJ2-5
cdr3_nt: TGTGCCAGCAAGCGGGAAGAGACCCAGTACTTC
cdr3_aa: CASKREETQYF

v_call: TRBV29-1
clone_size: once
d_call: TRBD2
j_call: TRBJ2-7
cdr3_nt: TGCAGCTCGGGGGGGGCCCCGGGCGAGCAGTACTTC
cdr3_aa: CSSGGAPGEQYF

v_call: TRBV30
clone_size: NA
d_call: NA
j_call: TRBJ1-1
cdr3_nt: TGTGCCTGGAGCCTCATGGGGACGGGGGACACTGAAGCTTTCTTT
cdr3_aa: CAWSLMGTGDTEAFF

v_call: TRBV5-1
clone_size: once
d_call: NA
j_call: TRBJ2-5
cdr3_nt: TGCGCCAGCAGCTCCCTCGGACAGTCCCAAGAGACCCAGTACTTC
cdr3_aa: CASSSLGQSQETQYF

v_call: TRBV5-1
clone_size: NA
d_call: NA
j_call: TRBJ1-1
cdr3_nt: TGCGCCAGCAGCTTGTCGATGAGGGTGAACACTGAAGCTTTCTTT
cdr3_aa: CASSLSMRVNTEAFF

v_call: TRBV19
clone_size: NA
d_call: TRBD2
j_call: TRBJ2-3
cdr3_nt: TGTGCCAGTCGGGGGGGTAGAATGACCTCAGATACGCAGTATTTT
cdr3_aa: CASRGGRMTSDTQYF

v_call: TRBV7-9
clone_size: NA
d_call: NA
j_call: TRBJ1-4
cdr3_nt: TGTGCCAGCAGCTTATCCAGGGGAGATGAAAAACTGTTTTTT
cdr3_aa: CASSLSRGDEKLFF

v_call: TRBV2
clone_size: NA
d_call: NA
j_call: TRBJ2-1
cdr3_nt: TGTGCCAGCAGCCCGGGACTCCCAGAAAGTGAGCAGTTCTTC
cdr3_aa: CASSPGLPESEQFF

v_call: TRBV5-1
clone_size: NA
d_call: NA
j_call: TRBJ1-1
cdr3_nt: TGCGCCAGCAGCTTGGCCCCCAGGATGAACACTGAAGCTTTCTTT
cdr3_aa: CASSLAPRMNTEAFF

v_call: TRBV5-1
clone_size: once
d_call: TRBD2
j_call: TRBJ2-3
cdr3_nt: TGCGCCAGCAGCTCACTAGCGGGAGGAGCTGATACGCAGTATTTT
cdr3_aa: CASSSLAGGADTQYF